These 19 T cell receptor beta chains were sequenced from one sample in a study of blood T cells in healthy people across ages. A second PCR, run for roughly 7 to 12 cycles, used a sample-barcoded 5' primer plus a J-beta primer mix. Using its own MiXCR run on the 5' RACE reads, TCRdb lists one record per CDR3 protein. The table has around 670,000 distinct CDR3 sequences, less than 35% seen once. Material for sequencing was blood. These receptors were taken from a woman older than 75 in good health.

This clonotype has more than one count but fewer than ten. The chain couples TRBV7-6 to TRBJ1-5; possibly TRBD1 for D (6 bases). V dropped 1 base and J dropped 2 bases, with 24 bases sitting between them. Germline CDR1 SGHVS, CDR2 FNYEAQ. The CDR3 is 20 residues long. Here the CDR3 reads CASSLVACARGREGNQPQHF. The CDR3 DNA follows: TGTGCCAGCAGCTTAGTAGCGTGTGCACGGGGGCGAGAAGGCAATCAGCCCCAGCATTTT. The full variable domain, completed using reference TRBV7-6 and TRBJ1-5, is GAGVSQSPRYKVTKRGQDVALRCDPISGHVSLYWYRQALGQGPEFLTYFNYEAQQDKSGLPNDRFSAERPEGSISTLTIQRTEQRDSAMYRCASSLVACARGREGNQPQHFGDGTRLSIL.

In its sample, this clonotype was seen many times. The V gene is TRBV6-6, the J gene TRBJ2-5; D possibly corresponds to TRBD2 (6 bases). Germline V CDR1 and CDR2: MNHNY, SVGAGI (reference sequence). V was clipped by 2 bases and J by 4 bases, with 14 bases between them. CDR3 length: 15 residues. CDR3 sequence reads: CASSYDRGGRETQYF. Here the CDR3 DNA reads TGTGCCAGCAGTTACGATCGGGGAGGTCGAGAGACCCAGTACTTC.

The V call is TRBV6-1, the J call TRBJ1-5; 9 positions agree with TRBD1. Germline V gene data show CDR1 as MNHNS and CDR2 as SASEGT. V shed 6 bases, J shed 0 bases, and the junction held 9 bases outside the gene matches. The CDR3 has 17 amino acids. CDR3 bases: TGTGCCAGCAGGGAGGACAGGGGAGGTTATAGCAATCAGCCCCAGCATTTT. Protein sequence: CASREDRGGYSNQPQHF.

The chain uses TRBV7-2 and TRBJ1-1; no reliable D call. The CDR3 has 13 amino acids. V shed 4 bases and J shed 14 bases, with 20 bases lying between them. Germline V gene lookup returns CDR1 SGHTA and CDR2 FQGNSA. The CDR3 DNA is TGTGCCAGCAGCTCGGTTCGGAACACTGGAGCATTCTTT. It yields the protein CASSSVRNTGAFF.

This clonotype was detected ten times or more. This chain links TRBV5-5 with TRBJ1-2, with no clear D. Trimming shortened V by 0 bases and J by 4 bases, and 13 bases separated the two germline ends. The CDR3 sequence is 15 residues long. CDR1 is SGHKS and CDR2 is YYEKEE in the germline V gene (reference sequence). DNA for the CDR3: TGTGCCAGCAGCTTGGTGGGCGGCCAGACCTATGGCTACACCTTC. It yields the protein CASSLVGGQTYGYTF.

In this sample, this clonotype turned up a few times. The V gene is TRBV5-8, the J gene TRBJ1-5; possible D gene TRBD1, 5 bases. The CDR3 has 16 residues. The germline V gene encodes CDR1 SGHTS and CDR2 YDEGEE. V was trimmed by 0 bases and J by 1 base, leaving 11 bases between them. DNA of the CDR3: TGTGCCAGCAGCTTGGGTTTTCGGGGGAGCAATCAGCCCCAGCATTTT. Its translation: CASSLGFRGSNQPQHF.

The V and J genes are TRBV18 and TRBJ1-5, with a tentative D call TRBD1 (6 bases). Germline-derived CDR1 and CDR2 are KGHSH and LQKENI. V lost 2 bases and J lost 10, with 15 bases in between. The CDR3 runs to 14 residues. CDR3 in amino acids: CASSPGGSEGPQHF. For the CDR3, the DNA is TGTGCCAGCTCACCAGGGGGCTCCGAAGGCCCCCAGCATTTT.

At least ten counts were recorded for this clonotype. This rearrangement joins TRBV6-1 to TRBJ2-3; D remains ambiguous. The CDR3 length is 16 residues. The germline CDR1 and CDR2 sequences are MNHNS and SASEGT. V lost 7 bases and J lost 0, with 17 bases in between. CDR3 protein: CASKRNVQASTDTQYF. The CDR3 DNA reads TGTGCCAGCAAAAGAAATGTTCAGGCTAGCACAGATACGCAGTATTTT.

Many counts were recorded for this clonotype. V usage is TRBV15 and J usage is TRBJ2-3, with D perhaps TRBD2 (6 bases). Germline V gene lookup returns CDR1 LNHNV and CDR2 YYDKDF (reference sequence). This CDR3 is built from 14 residues. The V end was cut by 4 bases, the J end by 3 bases, with 11 bases between. The CDR3 loop reads CATSIPLATDTQYF. The DNA for the CDR3 is TGTGCCACCAGCATACCCCTAGCGACAGATACGCAGTATTTT.

The V and J genes are TRBV20-1 and TRBJ2-1; TRBD2 matches 9 bases. Per germline, CDR1 DFQATT and CDR2 SNEGSKA (reference sequence). The CDR3 totals 13 residues. With 6 bases clipped from V and 12 bases from J, the junction kept 12 bases outside the gene matches. This chain's CDR3 is CSAPGTSNRGQFF. CDR3 DNA sequence: TGCAGTGCACCAGGGACTAGCAACAGGGGGCAGTTCTTC.

This clonotype showed up many times. The genes are TRBV6-6 and TRBJ2-7; D is perhaps TRBD1 (6 bases). This CDR3 is built from 14 residues. The V end was cut by 6 bases, the J end by 4 bases, with 16 bases between. Germline V lookup: CDR1 MNHNY, CDR2 SVGAGI (reference sequence). CDR3 region: CASSPGTRVYEQYF. Written as DNA, the CDR3 is TGTGCCAGCAGCCCCGGGACAAGGGTTTACGAGCAGTACTTC.

The V gene is TRBV20-1, the J gene TRBJ1-4; the D is unclear. Trimming removed 3 bases at V and 7 bases at J, with 12 bases between. Germline lookup yields CDR1 DFQATT and CDR2 SNEGSKA (reference sequence). The CDR3 consists of 13 residues. The CDR3: CSARSGLGEKLFF. Written as DNA, the CDR3 is TGCAGTGCTAGGTCCGGGTTAGGTGAAAAACTGTTTTTT.

In this sample, this clonotype turned up many times. The chain joins TRBV7-9 to TRBJ2-4; TRBD1 matches 8 bases. The CDR3 contains 17 residues. Trimming cost V 3 bases and J 3 bases; bases outside gene matches: 10. The germline CDR1 and CDR2 sequences are SEHNR and FQNEAQ (reference sequence). CDR3 loop: CASSFSAGGFGKNIQYF. The CDR3 DNA reads as TGTGCCAGCAGCTTTTCGGCAGGGGGCTTTGGCAAAAACATTCAGTACTTC. The entire variable domain, with the rest obtained from reference TRBV7-9 and TRBJ2-4, is as follows: DTGVSQNPRHKITKRGQNVTFRCDPISEHNRLYWYRQTLGQGPEFLTYFQNEAQLEKSRLLSDRFSAERPKGSFSTLEIQRTEQGDSAMYLCASSFSAGGFGKNIQYFGAGTRLSVL.

The chain recombines TRBV4-1 with TRBJ2-3; D possibly corresponds to TRBD2 (6 bases). V was pared by 0 bases and J by 6 bases, with 22 bases between. The CDR3 is made up of 18 amino acids. Germline-derived CDR1 and CDR2 are MGHRA and YSYEKL. The CDR3 DNA reads TGCGCCAGCAGCCAAGATCCCGAACAAGCGGGTTTCTTCGATACGCAGTATTTT. It specifies CASSQDPEQAGFFDTQYF.

This clonotype was seen at least ten times. The chain recombines TRBV5-1 with TRBJ2-7; unclear D gene. V shed 1 base and J shed 0 bases, with 11 bases lying between them. The CDR3 covers 15 residues. Germline V gene data show CDR1 as SGHRS and CDR2 as YFSETQ. CDR3 residues: CASSLNQLSSYEQYF. CDR3 DNA sequence: TGCGCCAGCAGCTTGAACCAGCTGAGCTCCTACGAGCAGTACTTC.

This clonotype occurred many times. The V gene is TRBV5-1, the J gene TRBJ2-1, with D perhaps matching TRBD1 (5 bases). Germline lookup yields CDR1 SGHRS and CDR2 YFSETQ. V gave up 4 bases and J gave up 5 bases, with 19 bases separating them. The CDR3 length is 16 residues. In nucleotides, the CDR3 is TGCGCCAGCAGCCTAACCGGGCTAGGACACGACAATGAGCAGTTCTTC. It is translated as CASSLTGLGHDNEQFF.

This clonotype was seen many times. The chain employs TRBV20-1 and TRBJ2-3; D possibly corresponds to TRBD1 (6 bases). The CDR3 spans 13 residues. V was cut by 4 bases and J by 4 bases, with 12 bases left in between. Per germline, CDR1 DFQATT and CDR2 SNEGSKA (reference sequence). DNA for the CDR3: TGCAGTGCTAATACAGGGCCCTCAGATACGCAGTATTTT. As protein: CSANTGPSDTQYF.

This clonotype was seen at least ten times. V and J are TRBV6-6 and TRBJ2-3; 9 nucleotides agree with TRBD2. V was pared by 5 bases and J by 6 bases, with 6 bases of the junction left unmatched. Looked up from germline, CDR1 is MNHNY and CDR2 is SVGAGI (reference sequence). This CDR3 is built from 14 residues. The CDR3 protein is CASSAGGPWDTQYF. The CDR3 DNA reads TGTGCCAGCAGTGCGGGGGGGCCCTGGGATACGCAGTATTTT.

V gene TRBV11-2 combines with J gene TRBJ2-2; 16 bases are a match to TRBD2. There are 17 residues in the CDR3. The V and J ends lost 4 bases and 5 bases, in that order; junction bases with no gene match: 4. Germline CDR1 and CDR2: SGHAT and FQNNGV. This CDR3 reads CASSWGLAGGRTGELFF. The CDR3 nucleotides read TGTGCCAGCAGCTGGGGACTAGCGGGGGGGAGAACCGGGGAGCTGTTTTTT.